The clone carrying this TCR beta chain was counted ten times or more. Antigen unknown. The sample originates from a study of identical twins. All of the donors were Caucasians in good health. V dropped 1 base and J dropped 1; count of bases not matched to a gene: 9. The V gene's germline CDR1 is DFQATT and CDR2 SNEGSKA (reference sequence). This CDR3 is 16 amino acids long. TCRdb processed the 5' RACE reads anew with MiXCR; each CDR3 protein has one entry. The data contain under 450,000 distinct CDR3 sequences, about 18% of them seen just once; the ten biggest clones take up 10% to 15%. Whole-study findings and limits: Findings came from cross-sectional statistics, without long-term follow-up of donors. In beta out-of-frame sequences, the excess sharing between twins was weaker. Out-of-frame alpha sequences shared between twins exhibited an excess of low generation probability.

Sequenced sample: naive T cells sorted from blood. This TCR came from a man in his fifties in good health. J is TRBJ2-5 and V is TRBV20-1; 7 bases are a match to TRBD2. The DNA of the CDR3 is TGCAGTGCTAGAGGGGTGGGCGGGGGACGCCAAGAGACCCAGTACTTC. Protein sequence: CSARGVGGGRQETQYF.